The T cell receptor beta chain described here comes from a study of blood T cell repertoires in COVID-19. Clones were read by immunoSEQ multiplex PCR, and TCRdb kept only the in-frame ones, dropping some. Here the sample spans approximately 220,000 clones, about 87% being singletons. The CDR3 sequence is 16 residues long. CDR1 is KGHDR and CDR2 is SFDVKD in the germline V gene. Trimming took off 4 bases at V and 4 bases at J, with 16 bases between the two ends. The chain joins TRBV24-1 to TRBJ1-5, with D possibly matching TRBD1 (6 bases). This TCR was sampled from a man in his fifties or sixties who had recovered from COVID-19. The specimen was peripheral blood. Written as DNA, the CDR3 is TGTGCCACCAGTGACCCCCGTAGGGGGGGAAATCAGCCCCAGCATTTT. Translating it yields CATSDPRRGGNQPQHF.